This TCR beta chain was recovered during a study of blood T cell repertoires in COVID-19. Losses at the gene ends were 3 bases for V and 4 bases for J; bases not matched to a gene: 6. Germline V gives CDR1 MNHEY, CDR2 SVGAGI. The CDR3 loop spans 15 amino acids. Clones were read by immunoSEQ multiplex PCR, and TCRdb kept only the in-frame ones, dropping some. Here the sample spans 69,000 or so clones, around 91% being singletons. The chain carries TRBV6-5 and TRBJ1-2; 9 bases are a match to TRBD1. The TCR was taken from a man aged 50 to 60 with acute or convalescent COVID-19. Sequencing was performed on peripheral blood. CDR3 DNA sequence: TGTGCCAGCAGTTATACCGGGACAGGGTCCTATGGCTACACCTTC. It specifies CASSYTGTGSYGYTF.